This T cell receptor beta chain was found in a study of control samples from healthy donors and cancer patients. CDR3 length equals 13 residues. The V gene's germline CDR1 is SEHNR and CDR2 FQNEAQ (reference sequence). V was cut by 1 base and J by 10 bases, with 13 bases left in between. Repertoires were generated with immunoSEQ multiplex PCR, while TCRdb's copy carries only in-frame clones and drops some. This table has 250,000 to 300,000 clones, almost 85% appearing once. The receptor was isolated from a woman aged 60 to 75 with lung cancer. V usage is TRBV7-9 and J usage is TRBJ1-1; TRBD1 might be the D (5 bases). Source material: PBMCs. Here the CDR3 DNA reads TGTGCCAGCAGCTTAGATGTCGGACAACGAGCTTTCTTT. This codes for CASSLDVGQRAFF.